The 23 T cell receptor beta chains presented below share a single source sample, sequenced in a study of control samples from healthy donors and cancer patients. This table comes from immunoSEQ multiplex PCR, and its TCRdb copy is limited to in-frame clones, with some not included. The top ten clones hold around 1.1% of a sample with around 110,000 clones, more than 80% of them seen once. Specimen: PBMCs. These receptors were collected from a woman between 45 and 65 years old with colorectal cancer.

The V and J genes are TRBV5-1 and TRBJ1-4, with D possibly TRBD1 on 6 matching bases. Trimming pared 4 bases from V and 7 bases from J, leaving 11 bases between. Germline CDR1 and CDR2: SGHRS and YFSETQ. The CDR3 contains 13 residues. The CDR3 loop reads CASSTDRREKLFF. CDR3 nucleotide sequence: TGCGCCAGCAGCACGGACAGACGTGAAAAACTGTTTTTT.

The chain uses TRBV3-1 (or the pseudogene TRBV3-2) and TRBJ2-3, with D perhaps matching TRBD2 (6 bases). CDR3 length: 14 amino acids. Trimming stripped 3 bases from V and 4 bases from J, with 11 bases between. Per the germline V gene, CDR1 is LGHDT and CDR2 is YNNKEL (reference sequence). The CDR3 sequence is CASSQGSSADTQYF. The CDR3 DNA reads TGTGCCAGCAGCCAGGGATCTAGCGCAGATACGCAGTATTTT.

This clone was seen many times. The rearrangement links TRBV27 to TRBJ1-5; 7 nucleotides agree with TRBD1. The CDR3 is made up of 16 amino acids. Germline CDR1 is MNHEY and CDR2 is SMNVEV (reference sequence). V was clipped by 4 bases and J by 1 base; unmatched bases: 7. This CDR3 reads CASSSRQQGSNQPQHF. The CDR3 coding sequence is TGTGCCAGCAGTTCCCGCCAACAGGGGAGCAATCAGCCCCAGCATTTT.

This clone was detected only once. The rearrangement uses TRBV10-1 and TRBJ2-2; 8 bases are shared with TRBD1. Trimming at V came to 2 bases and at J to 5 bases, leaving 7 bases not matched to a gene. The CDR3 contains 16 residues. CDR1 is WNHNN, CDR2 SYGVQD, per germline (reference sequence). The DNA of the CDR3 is TGCGCCAGCAGTGAGAGCCCGGGACAGGATACCGGGGAGCTGTTTTTT. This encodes CASSESPGQDTGELFF.

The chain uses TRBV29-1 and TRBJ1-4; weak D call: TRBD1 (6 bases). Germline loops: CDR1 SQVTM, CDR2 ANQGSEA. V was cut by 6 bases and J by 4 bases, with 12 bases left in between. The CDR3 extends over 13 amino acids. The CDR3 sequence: CSVLQGINEKLFF. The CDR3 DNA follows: TGCAGCGTCTTACAGGGAATTAATGAAAAACTGTTTTTT.

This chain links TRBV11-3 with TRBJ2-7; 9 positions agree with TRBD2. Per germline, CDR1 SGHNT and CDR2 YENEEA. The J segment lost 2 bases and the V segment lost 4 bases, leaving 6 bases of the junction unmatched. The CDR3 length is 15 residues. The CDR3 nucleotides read TGTGCCAGCAGCTCCGGGACTAGCAAGACCTACGAGCAGTACTTC. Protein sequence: CASSSGTSKTYEQYF.

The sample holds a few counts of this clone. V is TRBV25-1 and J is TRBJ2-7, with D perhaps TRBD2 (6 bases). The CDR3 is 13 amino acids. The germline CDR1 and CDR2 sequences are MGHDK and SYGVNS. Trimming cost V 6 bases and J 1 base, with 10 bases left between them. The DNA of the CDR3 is TGTGCCAGCAGGAGAGGGACTTCCTACGAGCAGTACTTC. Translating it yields CASRRGTSYEQYF.

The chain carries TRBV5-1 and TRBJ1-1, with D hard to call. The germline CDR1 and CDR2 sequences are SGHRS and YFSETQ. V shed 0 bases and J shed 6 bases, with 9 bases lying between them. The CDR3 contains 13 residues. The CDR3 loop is CASSLVEKAEAFF. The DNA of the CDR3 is TGCGCCAGCAGCTTGGTCGAGAAGGCTGAAGCTTTCTTT.

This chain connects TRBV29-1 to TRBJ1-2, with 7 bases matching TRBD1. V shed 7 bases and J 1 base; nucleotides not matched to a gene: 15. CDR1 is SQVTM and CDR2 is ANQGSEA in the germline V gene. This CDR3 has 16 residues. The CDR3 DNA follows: TGCAGCGGCTGGGACAGTCATGAGGTGGTTAACTATGGCTACACCTTC. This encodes CSGWDSHEVVNYGYTF. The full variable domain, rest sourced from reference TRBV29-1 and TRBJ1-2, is SAVISQKPSRDICQRGTSLTIQCQVDSQVTMMFWYRQQPGQSLTLIATANQGSEATYESGFVIDKFPISRPNLTFSTLTVSNMSPEDSSIYLCSGWDSHEVVNYGYTFGSGTRLTVV.

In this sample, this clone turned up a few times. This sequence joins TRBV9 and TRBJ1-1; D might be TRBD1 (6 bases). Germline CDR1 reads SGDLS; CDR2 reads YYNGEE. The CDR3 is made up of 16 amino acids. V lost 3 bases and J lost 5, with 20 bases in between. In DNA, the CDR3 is TGTGCCAGCAGCGCCTCAGGCGGGGGGCCGAGAACTGAAGCTTTCTTT. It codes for CASSASGGGPRTEAFF.

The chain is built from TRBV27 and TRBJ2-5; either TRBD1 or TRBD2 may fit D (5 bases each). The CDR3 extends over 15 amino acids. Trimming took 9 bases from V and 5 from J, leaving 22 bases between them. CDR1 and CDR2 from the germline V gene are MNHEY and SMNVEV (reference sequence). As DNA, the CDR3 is TGTGCCAGTTCCCAAGGGACGCGCTTAGGGGAGACCCAGTACTTC. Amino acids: CASSQGTRLGETQYF.

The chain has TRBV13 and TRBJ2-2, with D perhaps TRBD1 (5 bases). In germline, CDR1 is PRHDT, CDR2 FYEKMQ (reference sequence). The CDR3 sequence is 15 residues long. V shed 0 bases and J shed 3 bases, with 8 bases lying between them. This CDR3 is CASSLGGRDTGELFF. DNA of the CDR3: TGTGCCAGCAGCTTAGGGGGGCGAGACACCGGGGAGCTGTTTTTT.

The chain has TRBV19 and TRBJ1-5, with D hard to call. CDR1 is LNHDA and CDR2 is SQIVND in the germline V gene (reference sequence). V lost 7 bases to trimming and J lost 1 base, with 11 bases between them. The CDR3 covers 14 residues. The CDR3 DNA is TGTGCCAGTACCCGAGGGAGGAGCAATCAGCCCCAGCATTTT. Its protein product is CASTRGRSNQPQHF.

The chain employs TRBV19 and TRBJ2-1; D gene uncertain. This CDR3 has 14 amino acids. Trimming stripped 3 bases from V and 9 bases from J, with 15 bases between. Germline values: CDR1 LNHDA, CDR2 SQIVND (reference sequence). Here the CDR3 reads CASSIGPDRREQFF. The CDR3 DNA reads TGTGCCAGTAGTATTGGGCCCGATCGCCGTGAGCAGTTCTTC.

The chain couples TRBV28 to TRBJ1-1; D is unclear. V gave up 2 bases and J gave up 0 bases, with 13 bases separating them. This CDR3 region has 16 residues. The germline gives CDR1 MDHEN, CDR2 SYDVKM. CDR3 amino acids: CASSLRRPAMNTEAFF. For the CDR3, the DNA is TGTGCCAGCAGTTTAAGGCGGCCGGCGATGAACACTGAAGCTTTCTTT. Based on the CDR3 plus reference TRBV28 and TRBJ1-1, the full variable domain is DVKVTQSSRYLVKRTGEKVFLECVQDMDHENMFWYRQDPGLGLRLIYFSYDVKMKEKGDIPEGYSVSREKKERFSLILESASTNQTSMYLCASSLRRPAMNTEAFFGQGTRLTVV.

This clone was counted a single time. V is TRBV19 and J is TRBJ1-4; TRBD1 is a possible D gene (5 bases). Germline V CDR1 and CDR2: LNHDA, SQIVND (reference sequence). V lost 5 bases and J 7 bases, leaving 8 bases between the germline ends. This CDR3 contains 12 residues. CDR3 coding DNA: TGTGCCAGTAGTGACAGTAGTGAAAAACTGTTTTTT. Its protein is CASSDSSEKLFF.

CDR3 sequence (DNA): TGCGCCAGCAACCAGGGACAGGGGGACACTGAAGCTTTCTTT. Translating it yields CASNQGQGDTEAFF. The chain combines TRBV5-1 with TRBJ1-1, with 11 bases identical to TRBD1. V gave up 6 bases and J gave up 3 bases; unmatched junction bases: 4. CDR3 length: 14 amino acids. Germline loops: CDR1 SGHRS, CDR2 YFSETQ. Together with reference TRBV5-1 and TRBJ1-1, the CDR3 gives the full variable domain: KAGVTQTPRYLIKTRGQQVTLSCSPISGHRSVSWYQQTPGQGLQFLFEYFSETQRNKGNFPGRFSGRQFSNSRSEMNVSTLELGDSALYLCASNQGQGDTEAFFGQGTRLTVV.

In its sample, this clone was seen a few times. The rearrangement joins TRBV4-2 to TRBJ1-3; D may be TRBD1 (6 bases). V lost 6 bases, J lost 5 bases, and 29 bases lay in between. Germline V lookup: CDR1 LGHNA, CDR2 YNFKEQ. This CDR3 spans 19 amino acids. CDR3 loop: CASSIDLGFDRRLRNTIYF. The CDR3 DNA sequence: TGTGCCAGCAGTATTGACCTTGGGTTCGACAGGAGGTTAAGAAACACCATATATTTT.

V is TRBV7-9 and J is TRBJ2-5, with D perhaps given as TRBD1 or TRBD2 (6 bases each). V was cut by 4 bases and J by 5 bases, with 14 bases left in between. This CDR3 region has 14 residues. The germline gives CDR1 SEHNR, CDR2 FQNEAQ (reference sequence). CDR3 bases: TGTGCCAGCAGCTATAACAGGGCGGGGGAGACCCAGTACTTC. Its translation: CASSYNRAGETQYF.

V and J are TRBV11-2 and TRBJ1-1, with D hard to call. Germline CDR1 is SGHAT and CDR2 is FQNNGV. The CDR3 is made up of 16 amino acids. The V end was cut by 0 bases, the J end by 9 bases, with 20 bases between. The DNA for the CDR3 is TGTGCCAGCAGCTTAGATCTTGCTTCTTCCTCGGCGAAAGCTTTCTTT. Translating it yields CASSLDLASSSAKAFF.

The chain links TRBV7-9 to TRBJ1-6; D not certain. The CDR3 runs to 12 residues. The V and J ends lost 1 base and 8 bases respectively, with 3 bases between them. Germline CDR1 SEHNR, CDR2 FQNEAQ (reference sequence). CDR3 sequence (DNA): TGTGCCAGCAGCTTAGAACATTCACCCCTCCACTTT. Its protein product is CASSLEHSPLHF.

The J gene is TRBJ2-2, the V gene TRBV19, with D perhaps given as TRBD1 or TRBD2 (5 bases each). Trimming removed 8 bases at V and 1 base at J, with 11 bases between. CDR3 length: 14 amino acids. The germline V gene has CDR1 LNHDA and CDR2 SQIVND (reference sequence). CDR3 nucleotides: TGTGCCAGTTTGGGACGTATGAACACCGGGGAGCTGTTTTTT. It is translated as CASLGRMNTGELFF. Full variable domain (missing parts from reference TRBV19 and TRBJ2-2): DGGITQSPKYLFRKEGQNVTLSCEQNLNHDAMYWYRQDPGQGLRLIYYSQIVNDFQKGDIAEGYSVSREKKESFPLTVTSAQKNPTAFYLCASLGRMNTGELFFGEGSRLTVL.

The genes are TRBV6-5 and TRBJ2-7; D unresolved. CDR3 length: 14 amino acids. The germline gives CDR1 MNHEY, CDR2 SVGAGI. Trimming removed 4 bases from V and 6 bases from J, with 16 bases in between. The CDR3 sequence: CASSSTGPAGEQYF. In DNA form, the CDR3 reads TGTGCCAGCAGTTCGACCGGACCAGCTGGCGAGCAGTACTTC.